Listed below are T cell receptor beta chains from one sample, sequenced in a study of PD-L1 blockade in urothelial cancer. The assay was immunoSEQ multiplex PCR, and TCRdb's table has in-frame clones only and misses some. The sample includes 46,000 or so clones, about 90% of them seen just once. The starting material was PBMCs, obtained around atezolizumab (anti-PD-L1) treatment. The receptors originated from a man aged 55-75 years with urothelial cancer. Each CDR3 is given with its conserved first and last residue. A D gene is named only where the DNA matches it firmly. A clone size is listed for some rows: how often the clone was seen (once, few, many), or a class if it is expanded.

size,V,J,D,CDR3,DNA
NA,TRBV7-2,TRBJ2-5,NA,CASSLTVTTGETQYF,TGTGCCAGCAGCTTGACAGTTACTACAGGAGAGACCCAGTACTTC
NA,TRBV27,TRBJ2-3,TRBD1,CASSLQGAYTDTQYF,TGTGCCAGCAGTCTACAGGGGGCCTACACAGATACGCAGTATTTT
NA,TRBV9,TRBJ1-4,TRBD1,CASSPGTGVTEKLFF,TGTGCCAGCAGCCCCGGGACAGGGGTAACGGAAAAACTGTTTTTT
NA,TRBV4-3,TRBJ1-5,NA,CASSEDRNQPQHF,TGCGCCAGCAGTGAAGACAGAAATCAGCCCCAGCATTTT
NA,TRBV7-9,TRBJ2-4,TRBD1,CASSLASGTENIQYF,TGTGCCAGCAGCTTAGCGTCGGGGACAGAGAACATTCAGTACTTC
NA,TRBV23-1,TRBJ1-3,TRBD1,CAIPDRVGSGNTIYF,TGCGCCATTCCAGACAGGGTCGGCTCTGGAAACACCATATATTTT
NA,TRBV5-5,TRBJ1-2,TRBD1,CASSPMLSLQGVYYGYTF,TGTGCCAGCAGCCCCATGTTATCATTACAGGGGGTTTACTATGGCTACACCTTC
once,TRBV7-9,TRBJ1-1,TRBD1,CASSLRQGGTEAFF,TGTGCCAGCAGCTTAAGACAGGGGGGCACTGAAGCTTTCTTT
NA,TRBV7-3,TRBJ2-2,NA,CASSPSLVQLNTGELFF,TGTGCCAGCAGCCCCTCATTGGTACAGCTGAACACCGGGGAGCTGTTTTTT
NA,TRBV29-1,TRBJ1-1,NA,CSFRRANTEAFF,TGCAGCTTCCGCAGGGCGAACACTGAAGCTTTCTTT
NA,TRBV5-6,TRBJ2-7,NA,CASSLWGSYEQYF,TGTGCCAGCAGCTTGTGGGGCAGCTACGAGCAGTACTTC
NA,TRBV6-5,TRBJ1-4,NA,CASSYGQFGEKLFF,TGTGCCAGCAGTTATGGACAGTTTGGCGAAAAACTGTTTTTT
NA,TRBV18,TRBJ2-7,TRBD1,CASSPTSGQGADEQYF,TGTGCCAGCTCACCCACCTCGGGACAGGGGGCCGACGAGCAGTACTTC
once,TRBV7-2,TRBJ2-1,TRBD2,CASRTSGGNEQFF,TGTGCCAGCAGGACTAGCGGGGGCAATGAGCAGTTCTTC
NA,TRBV7-8,TRBJ1-1,NA,CASSLDGGETTEAFF,TGTGCCAGCAGCTTAGATGGAGGGGAAACTACTGAAGCTTTCTTT
NA,TRBV7-3,TRBJ2-1,TRBD2,CASSSGTSGGGEQFF,TGTGCCAGCAGTTCTGGGACTAGCGGGGGAGGTGAGCAGTTCTTC
NA,TRBV6-6,TRBJ2-7,TRBD1,CASSYARTGGEQYF,TGTGCCAGCAGTTACGCACGGACAGGAGGAGAGCAGTACTTC
NA,TRBV4-3,TRBJ1-5,NA,CASSQDSGQPQHF,TGCGCCAGCAGCCAAGATTCGGGTCAGCCCCAGCATTTT
NA,TRBV18,TRBJ2-5,TRBD1,CASSPPGTEETQYF,TGTGCCAGCTCACCACCTGGGACAGAAGAGACCCAGTACTTC
NA,TRBV5-4,TRBJ2-1,TRBD2,CASSLSPTSGGANEQFF,TGTGCCAGCAGCTTGTCCCCCACTAGCGGGGGGGCGAATGAGCAGTTCTTC
NA,TRBV2,TRBJ1-5,TRBD1,CASSADRGKGQPQHF,TGTGCCAGCAGTGCCGACAGGGGTAAGGGCCAGCCCCAGCATTTT
NA,TRBV18,TRBJ1-2,TRBD1,CASSPQPTGKGKAYGYTF,TGTGCCAGCTCACCTCAGCCGACAGGGAAGGGAAAGGCCTATGGCTACACCTTC
NA,TRBV7-6,TRBJ2-7,TRBD2,CASRPQAGGWDEQYF,TGTGCCAGCAGACCACAAGCGGGGGGATGGGACGAGCAGTACTTC
NA,TRBV18,TRBJ1-4,NA,CASSLQENEKLFF,TGTGCCAGCTCACTACAGGAGAATGAAAAACTGTTTTTT
NA,TRBV6-5,TRBJ1-1,TRBD1,CASSTGQGGDTEAFF,TGTGCCAGCAGTACCGGACAGGGAGGGGACACTGAAGCTTTCTTT
NA,TRBV5-1,TRBJ1-3,NA,CASSLDSGTGNTIYF,TGCGCCAGCAGCTTGGACTCAGGGACTGGAAACACCATATATTTT
NA,TRBV7-9,TRBJ2-1,NA,CASSFRGNEQFF,TGTGCCAGCAGCTTTCGGGGCAATGAGCAGTTCTTC
NA,TRBV18,TRBJ1-1,TRBD1,CASSPRSQGAGTEAFF,TGTGCCAGCTCACCAAGGAGTCAGGGGGCCGGCACTGAAGCTTTCTTT
NA,TRBV30,TRBJ1-1,TRBD1,CAWSASGTVEAFF,TGTGCCTGGAGTGCATCCGGGACAGTGGAAGCTTTCTTT
NA,TRBV7-9,TRBJ2-6,TRBD1,CASSSQGAIGANVLTF,TGTGCCAGCAGCTCACAGGGGGCGATCGGGGCCAACGTCCTGACTTTC
NA,TRBV7-3,TRBJ1-6,NA,CASSLAGTGSPLHF,TGTGCCAGCAGCTTAGCGGGTACTGGTTCACCCCTCCACTTT
few,TRBV28,TRBJ1-5,NA,CASRLVVRNQPQHF,TGTGCCAGCAGGCTAGTTGTACGAAATCAGCCCCAGCATTTT
NA,TRBV7-2,TRBJ1-5,NA,CASSLVSGQYNQPQHF,TGTGCCAGCAGCTTAGTCTCCGGACAGTACAATCAGCCCCAGCATTTT
NA,TRBV7-5,TRBJ2-3,NA,CARSLVATRGKYF,TGTGCCAGAAGCTTAGTTGCGACTAGGGGTAAGTATTTT
NA,TRBV19,TRBJ2-1,TRBD1,CAVRPGQGGNEQFF,TGTGCCGTCAGACCGGGACAGGGTGGTAATGAGCAGTTCTTC
NA,TRBV11-1,TRBJ1-2,NA,CASIPFRCGYTF,TGTGCCAGCATCCCATTCAGGTGCGGCTACACCTTC
NA,TRBV20-1,TRBJ1-4,NA,CSVGQRQLFF,TGCAGTGTCGGACAGAGACAACTGTTTTTT
NA,TRBV4-1,TRBJ1-2,TRBD1,CASSQGRDRGNYGYTF,TGCGCCAGCAGCCAAGGCCGGGACAGGGGGAACTATGGCTACACCTTC
NA,TRBV4-2,TRBJ1-2,TRBD1,CASSPKIGGGSNGYTF,TGTGCCAGCAGCCCAAAAATAGGGGGCGGATCGAATGGCTACACCTTC
NA,TRBV4-3,TRBJ1-6,NA,CASSQVRGGGSPLHF,TGCGCCAGCAGCCAAGTTCGGGGGGGAGGGTCACCCCTCCACTTT
NA,TRBV28,TRBJ2-5,NA,CASSPRASMRPQYF,TGTGCCAGCAGTCCCAGGGCTTCTATGCGCCCCCAGTACTTC
NA,TRBV18,TRBJ1-1,NA,CASSADMNTEAFF,TGTGCCAGCTCAGCCGACATGAACACTGAAGCTTTCTTT
NA,TRBV7-8,TRBJ1-5,NA,CASSHQVLQPQHF,TGTGCCAGCAGTCATCAGGTTTTGCAGCCCCAGCATTTT
NA,TRBV30,TRBJ1-3,TRBD1,CAWGTGGSGNTIYF,TGTGCCTGGGGGACAGGGGGCTCTGGAAACACCATATATTTT
NA,TRBV5-1,TRBJ2-7,NA,CASTPGQGYEQYF,TGCGCCAGTACGCCGGGACAAGGTTACGAGCAGTACTTC
NA,TRBV12-5,TRBJ2-3,NA,CASGPTRDLGNADTQYF,TGTGCTAGTGGTCCGACCCGGGACTTGGGGAATGCAGATACGCAGTATTTT
NA,TRBV19,TRBJ2-2,TRBD2,CASSIDLAGGGTGELFF,TGTGCCAGTAGTATAGATCTGGCGGGGGGAGGAACCGGGGAGCTGTTTTTT
few,TRBV28,TRBJ1-2,TRBD1,CASSQGQRYGYTF,TGTGCCAGCAGCCAGGGACAGCGCTATGGCTACACCTTC
NA,TRBV14,TRBJ1-3,NA,CASSSQGSVRTIYF,TGTGCCAGCAGCAGCCAGGGAAGTGTACGCACCATATATTTT
NA,TRBV5-6,TRBJ2-2,NA,CASSPTLASGTGELFF,TGTGCCAGCAGCCCGACTCTAGCGTCGGGCACCGGGGAGCTGTTTTTT
NA,TRBV11-2,TRBJ2-5,TRBD2,CASSLDVGGRETQYF,TGTGCCAGCAGCTTAGATGTGGGAGGGCGGGAGACCCAGTACTTC
NA,TRBV9,TRBJ2-5,NA,CASSVVSETQYF,TGTGCCAGCAGCGTAGTCTCCGAGACCCAGTACTTC
NA,TRBV2,TRBJ2-1,NA,CATLLYGGGNEQFF,TGTGCCACCCTTTTATACGGGGGTGGGAATGAGCAGTTCTTC
NA,TRBV5-4,TRBJ1-2,TRBD1,CASSPNQGVGYGYTF,TGTGCCAGCAGCCCAAACCAGGGGGTGGGCTATGGCTACACCTTC